One and the same sample provided the 15 T cell receptor beta chains below, sequenced in a study of identical twins. TCRdb reprocessed the 5' RACE reads with MiXCR, giving one entry per CDR3 protein. The table includes about 190,000 distinct CDR3 sequences, 15% to 20% detected once. This sample also appeared in a second study, on T cells expressing NK-cell markers.

Material for sequencing was CD8+ T cells sorted from blood. The receptors stem from a young woman in good health.

This clonotype was observed a few times. The chain links TRBV5-8 to TRBJ2-7; D may correspond to TRBD1 or TRBD2 (6 bases each). This CDR3 is 14 amino acids long. Trimming removed 7 bases from V and 5 bases from J, with 19 bases in between. Germline CDR1 and CDR2: SGHTS and YDEGEE. CDR3 DNA sequence: TGTGCCAGCCCTCGGGGGCAGGGGTTCCACGAGCAGTACTTC. Residues: CASPRGQGFHEQYF.

V is TRBV7-9 and J is TRBJ2-7; 8 bases agree with TRBD1. The length of the CDR3 is 14 residues. Trimming took 4 bases from V and 6 from J; bases not matched to a gene: 8. The germline V gene encodes CDR1 SEHNR and CDR2 FQNEAQ (reference sequence). The CDR3 nucleotides are TGTGCCAGCAGCTCCCCCCTGACAGGGGTCGAGCAGTACTTC. It yields the protein CASSSPLTGVEQYF. Supplemented by reference TRBV7-9 and TRBJ2-7, the full variable domain reads DTGVSQNPRHKITKRGQNVTFRCDPISEHNRLYWYRQTLGQGPEFLTYFQNEAQLEKSRLLSDRFSAERPKGSFSTLEIQRTEQGDSAMYLCASSSPLTGVEQYFGPGTRLTVT.

J is TRBJ1-5 and V is TRBV5-6; D not certain. Germline values: CDR1 SGHDT, CDR2 YYEEEE. Deletions cut 0 bases from V and 7 bases from J, with 11 bases between. The CDR3 has 14 amino acids. The CDR3 protein is CASSLGGGSQPQHF. The CDR3 DNA is TGTGCCAGCAGCTTGGGGGGTGGAAGCCAGCCCCAGCATTTT.

This chain connects TRBV20-1 to TRBJ2-1; 10 bases align to TRBD2. The CDR3 is 15 amino acids. Losses at the gene ends were 0 bases for V and 8 bases for J; bases not matched to a gene: 7. CDR1 DFQATT and CDR2 SNEGSKA come from the germline V gene (reference sequence). CDR3 sequence: CSARDRLAGVHEQFF. The CDR3 DNA reads as TGCAGTGCTAGAGATCGTCTAGCGGGAGTTCATGAGCAGTTCTTC.

This clonotype was recorded a few times. V usage is TRBV18 and J usage is TRBJ2-7; the D is unclear. The CDR3 covers 13 residues. The V and J ends lost 6 bases and 3 bases respectively, with 12 bases between them. CDR1 is KGHSH and CDR2 is LQKENI in the germline V gene. CDR3 DNA sequence: TGTGCCAGCTCGGCTGTGGTCGACTACGAGCAGTACTTC. It specifies CASSAVVDYEQYF.

This clonotype is labeled as large (0.1 to 1%). CDR3 loop: CASSLPQGDRFNTEAFF. CDR3 bases: TGTGCCAGCAGTTTACCCCAGGGGGACAGATTTAACACTGAAGCTTTCTTT. The chain has TRBV12-3 or TRBV12-4 and TRBJ1-1; 7 bases match TRBD1. This CDR3 has 17 residues. Trimming cost V 2 bases and J 2 bases; bases outside gene matches: 11.

J is TRBJ2-3 and V is TRBV6-5, with D perhaps matching TRBD1 or TRBD2 (5 bases each). Germline CDR1 reads MNHEY; CDR2 reads SVGAGI. The CDR3 length is 14 residues. The ends were cut back, 3 bases at V and 1 base at J, with 8 bases in the middle. The chain's CDR3 is CASSYGTGTDTQYF. DNA of the CDR3: TGTGCCAGCAGTTATGGGACGGGCACAGATACGCAGTATTTT.

J is TRBJ1-2 and V is TRBV20-1, with D unclear. Germline V CDR1 and CDR2: DFQATT, SNEGSKA (reference sequence). The length of the CDR3 is 14 residues. V lost 3 bases and J 4 bases, leaving 15 bases between the germline ends. This CDR3 is CSASLTDSGYGYTF. The CDR3 nucleotides read TGCAGTGCTAGTCTGACCGACTCGGGCTATGGCTACACCTTC.

The chain employs TRBV7-9 and TRBJ1-6, with TRBD1 as a possible D gene (6 bases). The CDR3 length is 14 residues. Germline CDR1 SEHNR, CDR2 FQNEAQ (reference sequence). V was cut by 5 bases and J by 4 bases, with 9 bases left in between. CDR3 nucleotide sequence: TGTGCCAGCAGCACTGGACAGTATAATTCACCCCTCCACTTT. Translated, it gives CASSTGQYNSPLHF.

A few counts support this clonotype. The chain uses TRBV11-2 and TRBJ2-1; 8 bases line up with TRBD1. There are 13 residues in the CDR3. Germline-derived CDR1 and CDR2 are SGHAT and FQNNGV. V shed 4 bases, J shed 6 bases, and the junction held 2 bases outside the gene matches. The CDR3 coding sequence is TGTGCCAGCAGCTCCGACAGGGGCAATGAGCAGTTCTTC. Its protein product is CASSSDRGNEQFF.

This clonotype was picked up a small number of times. The chain uses TRBV5-8 and TRBJ1-1; the match to TRBD1 covers 7 bases. The CDR3 is 16 amino acids. The V gene end was trimmed by 2 bases and the J gene end by 0 bases; junction bases not matched to a gene: 7. The germline gives CDR1 SGHTS, CDR2 YDEGEE. For the CDR3, the DNA is TGTGCCAGCAGCTTAACCACAGGGGCTCTGAACACTGAAGCTTTCTTT. This codes for CASSLTTGALNTEAFF.

The chain joins TRBV7-6 to TRBJ2-1; no definite D call. This CDR3 region has 12 residues. Per germline, CDR1 SGHVS and CDR2 FNYEAQ. V lost 4 bases and J lost 7, with 8 bases in between. CDR3 amino acids: CASSSFLNEQFF. Written as DNA, the CDR3 is TGTGCCAGCAGCTCCTTCCTTAATGAGCAGTTCTTC. Using reference TRBV7-6 and TRBJ2-1 for the parts outside the CDR3, the full variable domain is GAGVSQSPRYKVTKRGQDVALRCDPISGHVSLYWYRQALGQGPEFLTYFNYEAQQDKSGLPNDRFSAERPEGSISTLTIQRTEQRDSAMYRCASSSFLNEQFFGPGTRLTVL.

This clonotype was detected ten times or more. The chain has TRBV6-4 and TRBJ2-6; tentatively, D is TRBD1 (5 bases). Germline V CDR1 and CDR2: MRHNA, SNTAGT. V gave up 3 bases and J gave up 0 bases, with 9 bases separating them. The CDR3 covers 16 residues. CDR3 sequence (DNA): TGTGCCAGCAGTGAGGGGCAGAGCTCTGGGGCCAACGTCCTGACTTTC. It yields the protein CASSEGQSSGANVLTF.

This chain uses TRBV29-1 with TRBJ2-7, with a weak D call TRBD1 (7 bases). Trimming removed 6 bases from V and 3 bases from J, with 12 bases in between. CDR1 and CDR2 (germline): SQVTM, ANQGSEA. The CDR3 contains 12 residues. CDR3 in amino acids: CSVRGVGYEQYF. In nucleotides, the CDR3 is TGCAGCGTCAGGGGGGTAGGCTACGAGCAGTACTTC.

This clonotype has at least ten counts. The chain carries TRBV20-1 and TRBJ2-1, with 9 bases aligning to TRBD2. The CDR3 has 14 residues. After removal of 1 base from V and 3 bases from J, the junction contained 1 base not matched to a gene. CDR1 is DFQATT and CDR2 is SNEGSKA in the germline V gene (reference sequence). The CDR3 protein is CSARGTSDYNEQFF. The CDR3 DNA reads TGCAGTGCTAGAGGGACTAGCGACTACAATGAGCAGTTCTTC.